This TCR beta chain was observed in a study of blood T cell repertoires in COVID-19. The CDR3 loop spans 17 amino acids. J was trimmed by 4 bases and V by 0 bases; bases with no gene match: 6. Germline V gene lookup returns CDR1 LGHNA and CDR2 YNFKEQ. The data were produced by immunoSEQ multiplex PCR, yet TCRdb's version contains in-frame clones alone and is incomplete. This table holds some 53,000 clones, roughly 87% found once. The clonotype originates from a human donor with active COVID-19. The donor label of this sample is uncertain. The chain links TRBV4-2 to TRBJ2-1; TRBD2 matches 10 bases. The sample was peripheral blood. CDR3 protein: CASSQDSTSGEYNEQFF. CDR3 coding DNA: TGTGCCAGCAGCCAAGACTCTACTAGCGGGGAGTACAATGAGCAGTTCTTC.